The 22 T cell receptor beta chains reported below all come from one sample, sequenced in a study of cytomegalovirus exposure and HLA in healthy donors. 13 Jbeta primers and 60 Vbeta primers were used for the PCR. Here immunoSEQ multiplex PCR was the method, and the copy in TCRdb shows in-frame clones only, minus some. In the table there are roughly 90,000 clones, around 85% of which are singletons. The sequencing sample was made of PBMCs. These TCRs come from a man younger than 35 in good health and CMV-seronegative.

The chain is built from TRBV13 and TRBJ1-4; D not resolved. Germline CDR1 PRHDT, CDR2 FYEKMQ (reference sequence). This CDR3 spans 14 amino acids. The V gene lost 5 bases and the J gene lost 1 base, with 8 bases spanning the gap. CDR3 coding DNA: TGTGCCAGCAGCCCCACGGGAACTAATGAAAAACTGTTTTTT. It specifies CASSPTGTNEKLFF.

The rearrangement joins TRBV12-5 to TRBJ1-5; TRBD1 is a possible D gene (5 bases). CDR1 and CDR2 from the germline V gene are LGHNT and FRNRAP. V gave up 0 bases and J gave up 0 bases, with 18 bases separating them. The CDR3 has 19 amino acids. CDR3 in DNA: TGTGCTAGTGGTTTGGTACAAAAGGGGTGGGATTATAGCAATCAGCCCCAGCATTTT. As protein: CASGLVQKGWDYSNQPQHF.

The V gene is TRBV18, the J gene TRBJ1-6; D is unresolved. This CDR3 is 16 amino acids long. Germline lookup yields CDR1 KGHSH and CDR2 LQKENI. V dropped 6 bases and J dropped 5 bases, with 17 bases sitting between them. The CDR3 here is CASSPLGLGDNSPLHF. CDR3 DNA sequence: TGTGCCAGCTCGCCTTTGGGATTGGGAGATAATTCACCCCTCCACTTT.

The V call is TRBV9, the J call TRBJ2-5, with 12 bases aligning to TRBD2. The germline V gene encodes CDR1 SGDLS and CDR2 YYNGEE. CDR3 length: 16 residues. Trimming cost V 2 bases and J 5 bases; bases outside gene matches: 7. This CDR3 is CASSVPSGRGGETQYF. The CDR3 nucleotides read TGTGCCAGCAGCGTGCCTAGCGGGAGGGGGGGGGAGACCCAGTACTTC.

The genes are TRBV7-3 and TRBJ2-1; no clear D. This CDR3 has 13 amino acids. Germline V CDR1 and CDR2: SGHTA, FQGTGA. Trimming left V 5 bases short and J 5 bases short, with 10 bases between. The CDR3 region is CASSPTKNNEQFF. The CDR3 nucleotides read TGTGCCAGCAGCCCTACTAAAAACAATGAGCAGTTCTTC.

This chain uses TRBV6-6 with TRBJ1-2; weak D call: TRBD1 (5 bases). V was shortened by 7 bases and J by 8 bases, with 17 bases between the two germline ends. CDR3 length: 13 residues. Germline CDR1 is MNHNY and CDR2 is SVGAGI (reference sequence). As DNA, the CDR3 is TGTGCCAGCAAGGGGATCGATAGCTTCGGCTACACCTTC. Translated: CASKGIDSFGYTF.

CDR3 loop: CASSLQGRVNYGYTF. CDR3 bases: TGTGCCAGCAGCTTACAGGGCAGGGTAAACTATGGCTACACCTTC. V gene TRBV7-2 combines with J gene TRBJ1-2; D may be TRBD1 (5 bases). With 2 bases removed from V and 2 bases from J, the gap between germline ends came to 12 bases. Germline V gene sequence: CDR1 SGHTA, CDR2 FQGNSA. The CDR3 is 15 residues long.

The V call is TRBV6-6, the J call TRBJ2-7; 9 bases map to TRBD2. The ends lost 6 bases at V and 2 bases at J; junction bases unmatched: 5. The CDR3 consists of 14 residues. Germline lookup yields CDR1 MNHNY and CDR2 SVGAGI (reference sequence). CDR3 in DNA: TGTGCCAGCAGGGCGGGAGGGCCTACCTACGAGCAGTACTTC. Its protein product is CASRAGGPTYEQYF.

The chain has TRBV30 and TRBJ1-5; D is perhaps TRBD1 (5 bases). The V gene's germline CDR1 is GTSNPN and CDR2 SVGIG (reference sequence). The CDR3 spans 14 residues. Trimming cost V 0 bases and J 4 bases, with 10 bases left between them. The CDR3 is CAWSVGLGNQPQHF. The CDR3 bases are TGTGCCTGGAGTGTGGGGCTGGGAAATCAGCCCCAGCATTTT. Variable domain in full (rest from reference TRBV30 and TRBJ1-5): SQTIHQWPATLVQPVGSPLSLECTVEGTSNPNLYWYRQAAGRGLQLLFYSVGIGQISSEVPQNLSASRPQDRQFILSSKKLLLSDSGFYLCAWSVGLGNQPQHFGDGTRLSIL.

The V call is TRBV27, the J call TRBJ1-5, with D possibly being TRBD1 (5 bases). V was cut by 1 base and J by 7 bases, with 11 bases left in between. Germline V gene data show CDR1 as MNHEY and CDR2 as SMNVEV (reference sequence). The CDR3 consists of 14 residues. CDR3 region: CASSLWGVGQPQHF. Here the CDR3 DNA reads TGTGCCAGCAGTTTATGGGGGGTTGGCCAGCCCCAGCATTTT.

Here the CDR3 DNA reads TGTGCCAGTAGTGAATACAAGACAGATACGCAGTATTTT. As protein: CASSEYKTDTQYF. The chain has TRBV19 and TRBJ2-3; D is ambiguous. Looked up from germline, CDR1 is LNHDA and CDR2 is SQIVND (reference sequence). V was pared by 5 bases and J by 3 bases, with 9 bases between. CDR3 size: 13 residues.

The genes are TRBV7-9 and TRBJ1-1; 7 bases are shared with TRBD1. Looked up from germline, CDR1 is SEHNR and CDR2 is FQNEAQ (reference sequence). J lost 4 bases, V lost 3 bases, and 5 bases had no gene match. CDR3 length: 14 amino acids. The CDR3 DNA is TGTGCCAGCAGCTTCCCGGACAGGACCACTGAAGCTTTCTTT. It codes for CASSFPDRTTEAFF. Supplemented by reference TRBV7-9 and TRBJ1-1, the full variable domain reads DTGVSQNPRHKITKRGQNVTFRCDPISEHNRLYWYRQTLGQGPEFLTYFQNEAQLEKSRLLSDRFSAERPKGSFSTLEIQRTEQGDSAMYLCASSFPDRTTEAFFGQGTRLTVV.

The chain joins TRBV5-1 to TRBJ2-7; 8 nucleotides align to TRBD2. The J segment lost 2 bases and the V segment lost 4 bases, leaving 5 bases of the junction unmatched. Germline V CDR1 and CDR2: SGHRS, YFSETQ. The CDR3 is made up of 14 amino acids. The CDR3 loop reads CASSPGTSPYEQYF. CDR3 nucleotides: TGCGCCAGCAGCCCCGGGACTAGTCCCTACGAGCAGTACTTC.

This chain joins TRBV10-1 and TRBJ2-1; D is possibly TRBD2 (5 bases). The germline gives CDR1 WNHNN, CDR2 SYGVQD (reference sequence). V dropped 8 bases and J dropped 5 bases, with 16 bases sitting between them. This CDR3 has 14 amino acids. The CDR3 nucleotides are TGCGCCAGCTCCCAGGACTCGGGGAACAATGAGCAGTTCTTC. Translating it yields CASSQDSGNNEQFF.

The chain combines TRBV6-5 with TRBJ1-2; TRBD1 might be the D (6 bases). The CDR3 loop spans 15 amino acids. The V end was cut by 6 bases, the J end by 7 bases, with 21 bases between. Germline-derived CDR1 and CDR2 are MNHEY and SVGAGI. The CDR3 DNA is TGTGCCAGCAGGGATCGGATGAGGGGGACGCGTGGCTACACCTTC. Protein: CASRDRMRGTRGYTF.

The genes are TRBV7-2 and TRBJ2-5; perhaps TRBD1 as D (5 bases). Trimming pared 6 bases from V and 1 base from J, leaving 18 bases between. Germline CDR1 and CDR2: SGHTA and FQGNSA. The CDR3 has 16 residues. CDR3 in DNA: TGTGCCAGCAGTCCACGAAGGGGCGGCTTCCAAGAGACCCAGTACTTC. Translation: CASSPRRGGFQETQYF.

The chain uses TRBV27 and TRBJ1-6; TRBD1 might be the D (5 bases). The CDR3 is made up of 15 amino acids. Germline-derived CDR1 and CDR2 are MNHEY and SMNVEV (reference sequence). Trimming removed 7 bases at V and 7 bases at J, with 17 bases between. CDR3: CASNRRQGSNSPLHF. For the CDR3, the DNA is TGTGCCAGCAACCGCCGTCAGGGTAGCAATTCACCCCTCCACTTT.

The V and J genes are TRBV6-1 and TRBJ1-1; no clear D. CDR1 is MNHNS, CDR2 SASEGT, per germline. The CDR3 runs to 14 residues. V gave up 5 bases and J gave up 4 bases, with 14 bases separating them. The CDR3 DNA follows: TGTGCCAGCAGTAGACCCCGAGGTTCCACTGAAGCTTTCTTT. Its protein is CASSRPRGSTEAFF.

The rearrangement links TRBV5-1 to TRBJ1-1, with TRBD1 matching over 9 bases. After removal of 5 bases from V and 2 bases from J, the junction contained 13 bases not matched to a gene. Germline V lookup: CDR1 SGHRS, CDR2 YFSETQ. The CDR3 loop spans 17 amino acids. The CDR3 DNA sequence: TGCGCCAGCAGACCAACAGGGGGCCTTGGCGGAAACACTGAAGCTTTCTTT. Amino acid sequence: CASRPTGGLGGNTEAFF. The full variable domain, in which reference TRBV5-1 and TRBJ1-1 provide the parts outside the CDR3, is KAGVTQTPRYLIKTRGQQVTLSCSPISGHRSVSWYQQTPGQGLQFLFEYFSETQRNKGNFPGRFSGRQFSNSRSEMNVSTLELGDSALYLCASRPTGGLGGNTEAFFGQGTRLTVV.

The sample holds one count of this clone. The V call is TRBV7-9, the J call TRBJ2-1, with 9 positions matching TRBD1. The CDR3 runs 17 residues. Germline V lookup: CDR1 SEHNR, CDR2 FQNEAQ (reference sequence). J lost 2 bases, V lost 1 base, and 6 bases had no gene match. CDR3 residues: CASSLGGGQGTYNEQFF. CDR3 DNA sequence: TGTGCCAGCAGCTTAGGGGGGGGACAGGGCACCTACAATGAGCAGTTCTTC.

This clone was picked up one time. The V and J genes are TRBV15 and TRBJ2-7; D call uncertain. The germline V gene encodes CDR1 LNHNV and CDR2 YYDKDF (reference sequence). The CDR3 sequence is 14 residues long. Trimming cost V 4 bases and J 4 bases, with 14 bases left between them. The CDR3 region is CATSNPSESYEQYF. CDR3 in DNA: TGTGCCACCAGCAACCCCTCCGAGAGTTACGAGCAGTACTTC.

V usage is TRBV5-4 and J usage is TRBJ2-6; the match to TRBD2 covers 15 bases. V shed 4 bases and J 2 bases; nucleotides not matched to a gene: 4. The length of the CDR3 is 18 residues. The germline CDR1 and CDR2 sequences are SGHNT and YYREEE (reference sequence). The CDR3 DNA is TGTGCCAGCAGCAACGGACTAGCGGGAGGGACTGGGGCCAACGTCCTGACTTTC. Residues: CASSNGLAGGTGANVLTF.